Below are 13 T cell receptor beta chains sequenced from a single sample in a study of shared clonotypes between healthy human individuals. Here immunoSEQ multiplex PCR was the method, and the copy in TCRdb shows in-frame clones only, minus some. The sample lists about 2 million clones, about 95% occurring once. Naive CD8 populations comprised CD45RO-negative cells positively selected for CCR7, excluding terminally differentiated effector memory CD45RA+ cells. The sequenced sample was naive CD8+ T cells sorted from blood. These receptors all come from a man younger than 35 in good health.

This chain joins TRBV6-7 and TRBJ2-7; possibly TRBD2 for D (6 bases). TRBV6-7 is an ORF, and what it does is uncertain. The CDR3 has 17 residues. The germline V and J ends were trimmed by 2 bases and 0 bases, with 17 bases remaining between them. As DNA, the CDR3 is TGTGCCAGCAGTTACCTCGGGAGTATGGGGCACTCCTACGAGCAGTACTTC. Protein sequence: CASSYLGSMGHSYEQYF.

Points on this clone: The sample holds other DNA sequences that translate to the same CDR3. The rearrangement uses TRBV7-9 and TRBJ1-1; the D is unclear. V was cut by 4 bases and J by 1 base, with 7 bases left in between. CDR1 and CDR2 from the germline V gene are SEHNR and FQNEAQ (reference sequence). CDR3 length: 13 amino acids. CDR3 residues: CASSSDRNTEAFF. Here the CDR3 DNA reads TGTGCCAGCAGCTCGGACCGGAACACTGAAGCTTTCTTT.

The chain joins TRBV27 to TRBJ1-1; 8 nucleotides match TRBD1. Germline V lookup: CDR1 MNHEY, CDR2 SMNVEV (reference sequence). J was trimmed by 5 bases and V by 3 bases; bases with no gene match: 8. This CDR3 has 15 residues. As DNA, the CDR3 is TGTGCCAGCAGTTTGCAGGGGGCGGGGGGTACTGAAGCTTTCTTT. This codes for CASSLQGAGGTEAFF.

The V and J genes are TRBV27 and TRBJ2-7; 13 bases are a match to TRBD2. After removal of 5 bases from V and 5 bases from J, the junction contained 15 bases not matched to a gene. The germline V gene encodes CDR1 MNHEY and CDR2 SMNVEV (reference sequence). The CDR3 runs to 18 residues. CDR3 amino acids: CASSGPGLAGPGANEQYF. CDR3 nucleotides: TGTGCCAGCAGTGGACCGGGACTAGCGGGACCAGGTGCGAACGAGCAGTACTTC.

A note on this clone: The sample carries other DNA sequences with the same CDR3. The rearrangement links TRBV11-2 to TRBJ2-7; tentatively, D is TRBD1 (6 bases). The germline gives CDR1 SGHAT, CDR2 FQNNGV. CDR3 length: 14 residues. Trimming removed 3 bases at V and 4 bases at J, with 13 bases between. This chain's CDR3 is CASSLEQGLYEQYF. Written as DNA, the CDR3 is TGTGCCAGCAGCTTGGAACAGGGTCTTTACGAGCAGTACTTC.

V usage is TRBV7-9 and J usage is TRBJ2-7; 9 bases agree with TRBD1. Germline CDR1 is SEHNR and CDR2 is FQNEAQ (reference sequence). CDR3 length equals 15 residues. V gave up 5 bases and J gave up 9 bases; unmatched junction bases: 14. This CDR3 is CASSDRTGGGSGQYF. DNA for the CDR3: TGTGCCAGCAGCGACCGAACAGGGGGCGGCTCGGGGCAGTACTTC.

The chain uses TRBV5-4 and TRBJ1-2, with D unclear. Deletions cut 1 base from V and 4 bases from J, with 8 bases between. Looked up from germline, CDR1 is SGHNT and CDR2 is YYREEE (reference sequence). The length of the CDR3 is 13 residues. This chain's CDR3 is CASSLYPTYGYTF. CDR3 DNA: TGTGCCAGCAGCTTGTACCCGACCTATGGCTACACCTTC.

The genes are TRBV4-1 and TRBJ2-7, with D possibly being TRBD1 (6 bases). The germline V gene has CDR1 MGHRA and CDR2 YSYEKL. This CDR3 spans 15 amino acids. The V gene lost 0 bases and the J gene lost 1 base, with 10 bases spanning the gap. CDR3 in DNA: TGCGCCAGCAGCCAAGATGGTAGGGGGTCCTACGAGCAGTACTTC. This sequence encodes CASSQDGRGSYEQYF.

The chain uses TRBV18 and TRBJ2-2; D uncertain. Deletions cut 2 bases from V and 5 bases from J, with 6 bases between. CDR3 length equals 13 residues. Germline-derived CDR1 and CDR2 are KGHSH and LQKENI. The CDR3: CASSPTRTGELFF. CDR3 in DNA: TGTGCCAGCTCACCAACGCGGACCGGGGAGCTGTTTTTT.

This clone was detected once. The chain has TRBV27 and TRBJ2-1, with D hard to call. The V gene's germline CDR1 is MNHEY and CDR2 SMNVEV (reference sequence). CDR3 size: 15 residues. The V end lost 8 bases, the J end lost 0 bases, and 14 bases lay between the germline ends. CDR3 amino acids: CASYFRSSSYNEQFF. CDR3 in DNA: TGTGCCAGCTATTTCCGAAGTAGCTCCTACAATGAGCAGTTCTTC.

The chain employs TRBV6-1 and TRBJ2-5; no firm D call. Germline CDR1 reads MNHNS; CDR2 reads SASEGT. The CDR3 loop spans 14 amino acids. V lost 2 bases to trimming and J lost 2 bases, with 9 bases between them. CDR3 region: CASSEWTQQETQYF. CDR3 in DNA: TGTGCCAGCAGTGAATGGACGCAGCAAGAGACCCAGTACTTC.

The V call is TRBV4-1, the J call TRBJ2-5; D gene unclear. Trimming stripped 5 bases from V and 2 bases from J, with 24 bases between. This CDR3 contains 18 residues. Germline V CDR1 and CDR2: MGHRA, YSYEKL. CDR3 coding DNA: TGCGCCAGCAGCTATACGGTGTGGGGTGATTATACTCAAGAGACCCAGTACTTC. Protein: CASSYTVWGDYTQETQYF.

The chain joins TRBV27 to TRBJ1-5; D may be TRBD1 (5 bases). Germline CDR1 MNHEY, CDR2 SMNVEV (reference sequence). V gave up 2 bases and J gave up 2 bases, with 10 bases separating them. The CDR3 is 15 amino acids. The CDR3 nucleotides are TGTGCCAGCAGTTTAGCGGGGGATGGCAATCAGCCCCAGCATTTT. It encodes CASSLAGDGNQPQHF.